This T cell receptor (beta chain) originates from a study of technical replicates of blood from several donors. TCRdb's copy holds only in-frame clones and misses some; the assay was immunoSEQ multiplex PCR. The sample consists of 64,000 or so clones, approximately 97% of them appearing once. V gave up 3 bases and J gave up 14 bases, with 26 bases separating them. The CDR3 spans 16 residues. CDR1 MNHNS and CDR2 SASEGT come from the germline V gene. This TCR was sampled from a human donor in good health. The chain combines TRBV6-1 with TRBJ2-4; possible D gene TRBD2, 6 bases. Material: T cells isolated from PBMCs. The CDR3 DNA reads TGTGCCAGCAGTGAGACTCAGCCTCGGGCAGGAGGCGGGAAGTACTTC. This translates into CASSETQPRAGGGKYF.